The present T cell receptor (beta chain) was sequenced within a study of T cell clones after liver transplantation. The table came from immunoSEQ multiplex PCR; TCRdb's copy has only in-frame clones and leaves some out. The sample carries roughly 20,000 clones, approximately 89% recorded once. This clone appeared a single time. The sequence derives from a human donor who received a liver transplant. Here the sequenced sample was CD8+ T cells from blood, taken before liver transplant.

CDR3 sequence reads: CASGDTLHEQFF. The CDR3 coding sequence is TGTGCCAGCGGGGACACCCTCCATGAGCAGTTCTTC. The rearrangement links TRBV13 to TRBJ2-1; D is possibly TRBD1 (6 bases). Trimming took 8 bases from V and 8 from J, leaving 13 bases between them. The CDR3 has 12 residues. CDR1 PRHDT and CDR2 FYEKMQ come from the germline V gene (reference sequence).